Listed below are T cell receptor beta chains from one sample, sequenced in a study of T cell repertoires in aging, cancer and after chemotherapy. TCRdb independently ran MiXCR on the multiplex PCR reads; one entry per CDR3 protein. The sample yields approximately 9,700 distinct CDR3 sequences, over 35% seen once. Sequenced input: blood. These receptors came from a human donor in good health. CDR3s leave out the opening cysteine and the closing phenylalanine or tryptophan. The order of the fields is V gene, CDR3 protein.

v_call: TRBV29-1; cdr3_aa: SGRTTGPTYEQY
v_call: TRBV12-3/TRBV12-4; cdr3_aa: ASSWTSGSTDTQY
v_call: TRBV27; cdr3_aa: ASSPGTSGREEQF
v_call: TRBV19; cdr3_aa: ASSVGASAYNEQF
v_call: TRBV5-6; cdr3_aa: ASSLGQLSPLH
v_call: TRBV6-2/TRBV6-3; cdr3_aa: ASSYGTAENNEKLF
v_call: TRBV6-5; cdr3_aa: ASKRDRETREGYT
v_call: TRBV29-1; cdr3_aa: SVDGHPYQETQY
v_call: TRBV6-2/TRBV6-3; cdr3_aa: ASSRTIDNTEAF
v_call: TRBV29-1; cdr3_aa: SVALGYTEAF
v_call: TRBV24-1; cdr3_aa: ATSEAGTGGEKQY
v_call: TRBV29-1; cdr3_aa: SVPRPGRNEQF
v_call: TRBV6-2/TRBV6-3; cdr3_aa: ASSSMSGRGETQY
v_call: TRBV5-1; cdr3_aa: ASSLGGTGDGNTIY
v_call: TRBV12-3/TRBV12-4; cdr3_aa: ASSRTTGGLLTSGNTIY
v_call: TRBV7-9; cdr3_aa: ASSLGGTDYSPLH
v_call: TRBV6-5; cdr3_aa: ASSRGVAYNEQF
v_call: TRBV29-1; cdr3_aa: SVAIQGVRGKLF
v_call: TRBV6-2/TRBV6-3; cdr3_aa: ASTGRSSGANVLT
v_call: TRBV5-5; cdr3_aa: ASSTRDPGGETQY
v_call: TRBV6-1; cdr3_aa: ASSPHMASGSRETQY
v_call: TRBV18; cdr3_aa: ASSPTQGSGYEQY
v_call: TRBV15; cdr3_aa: ATSSPNKHSNQPQH
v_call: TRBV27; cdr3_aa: ASSPGTGEAGRY
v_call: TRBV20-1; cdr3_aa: SARRAGVITDTQY
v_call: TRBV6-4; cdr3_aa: AIKLTSGGSYEQY
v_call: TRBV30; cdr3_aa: AWKMSGNDEQF
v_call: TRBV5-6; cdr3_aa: ASSFTGLVLDTQY
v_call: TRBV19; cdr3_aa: ASSPGQLGSYEQY
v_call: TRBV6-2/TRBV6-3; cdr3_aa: ASRLAGGPDTQY
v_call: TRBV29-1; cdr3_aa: SVTGLAPSSYEQY
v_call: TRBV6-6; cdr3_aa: ASSYSRLAGSTDTQY
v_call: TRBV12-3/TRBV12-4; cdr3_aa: ASSPPPGWEQY